This T cell receptor (beta chain) was profiled in a study of cytomegalovirus exposure and HLA in healthy donors. Study-level background: The study's early data release held about 85 million unique TCRs from HLA-typed donors. The Caucasian-associated ancestry cluster held around four fifths of under 450 genotyped donors. Study-level points and caveats: Some TCR beta chains (164 of them) were listed as cytomegalovirus-associated. Later analysis indicated greater clonal expansion among HLA-associated TCR beta chains than among equally common other chains.

Germline V lookup: CDR1 MGHDK, CDR2 SYGVNS. The length of the CDR3 is 11 residues. With 0 bases removed from V and 10 bases from J, the gap between germline ends came to 6 bases. With 60 Vbeta and 13 Jbeta primers, the PCR was carried out. Clones were sequenced by immunoSEQ multiplex PCR, and TCRdb holds only the in-frame ones, with some missing. The data hold about 120,000 clones, with about four fifths observed a single time. In regard to this clone: Its specificity is not known.

The source of this sequence is a female donor in good health and CMV-seropositive. The chain uses TRBV25-1 and TRBJ1-2, with D unclear. The sequencing input was PBMCs. The CDR3 coding sequence is TGTGCCAGCAGTGAATATGAGATCTACACCTTC. Its protein product is CASSEYEIYTF.